This T cell receptor beta chain emerged from a study of blood T cells in healthy people across ages. This CDR3 has 15 amino acids. V was pared by 0 bases and J by 14 bases, with 12 bases of the junction left unmatched. The V gene's germline CDR1 is MNHEY and CDR2 SVGEGT. This clonotype was recorded many times. PCR was performed a second time for roughly 7 to 11 cycles using a sample-barcoded 5' primer and a J-beta primer mix. Any given sample supplied a minimum of 2.5 million CDR3-containing paired-end reads. MiXCR was run by TCRdb on the 5' RACE reads, yielding one entry per CDR3 protein. The sample comprises 590,000 or so distinct CDR3 sequences, about 30% of which are singletons, and 15% to 18% rests with the top ten.

The specimen sequenced was blood. This clonotype was obtained from a woman older than 75 in good health. The chain links TRBV6-2 or TRBV6-3 to TRBJ2-3; 9 bases match TRBD1. The CDR3, as DNA: TGTGCCAGCAGTTACTCGACATTCTTGGGACAGGGTTCGTATTTT. Its translation: CASSYSTFLGQGSYF.